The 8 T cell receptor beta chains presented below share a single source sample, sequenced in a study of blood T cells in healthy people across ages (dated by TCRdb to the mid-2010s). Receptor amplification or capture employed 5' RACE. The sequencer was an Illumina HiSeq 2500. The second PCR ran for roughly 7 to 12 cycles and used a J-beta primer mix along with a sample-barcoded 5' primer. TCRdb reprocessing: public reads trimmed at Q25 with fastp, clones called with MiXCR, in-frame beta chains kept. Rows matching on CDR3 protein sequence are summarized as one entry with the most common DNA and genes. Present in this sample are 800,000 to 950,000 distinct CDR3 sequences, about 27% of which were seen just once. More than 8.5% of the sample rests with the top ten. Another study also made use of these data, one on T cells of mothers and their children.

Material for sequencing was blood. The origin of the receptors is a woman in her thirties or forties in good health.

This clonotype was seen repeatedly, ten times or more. The CDR3 DNA sequence: TGTGCCAGCAGCTTGGGGGGTCCAACCAAAAACATTCAGTACTTC. Translation: CASSLGGPTKNIQYF. This chain uses TRBV7-2 with TRBJ2-4; TRBD2 is a possible D gene (6 bases). V was cut by 3 bases and J by 2 bases, with 11 bases left in between. The CDR3 is made up of 15 amino acids. Germline assignment: CDR1 SGHTA and CDR2 FQGNSA.

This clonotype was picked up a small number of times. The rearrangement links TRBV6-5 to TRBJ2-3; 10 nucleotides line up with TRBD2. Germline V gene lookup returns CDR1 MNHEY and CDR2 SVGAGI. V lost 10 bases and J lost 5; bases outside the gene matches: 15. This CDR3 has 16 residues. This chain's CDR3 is CATAPISGGLEDTQYF. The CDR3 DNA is TGTGCCACCGCTCCCATTAGCGGGGGGCTGGAAGATACGCAGTATTTT.

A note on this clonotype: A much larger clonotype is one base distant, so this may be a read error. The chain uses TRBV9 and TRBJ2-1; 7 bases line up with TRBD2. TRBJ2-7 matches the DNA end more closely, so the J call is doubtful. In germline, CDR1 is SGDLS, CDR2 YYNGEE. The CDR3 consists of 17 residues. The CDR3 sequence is CASSVAPAGVLYNEQYF. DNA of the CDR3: TGTGCCAGCAGCGTAGCTCCCGCGGGGGTCCTCTACAATGAGCAGTACTTC.

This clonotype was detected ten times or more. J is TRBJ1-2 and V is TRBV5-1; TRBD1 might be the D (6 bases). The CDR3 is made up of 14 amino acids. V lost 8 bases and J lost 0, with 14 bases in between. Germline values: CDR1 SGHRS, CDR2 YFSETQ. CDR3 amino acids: CARAGTPSNYGYTF. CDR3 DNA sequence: TGCGCCAGGGCCGGGACACCGTCTAACTATGGCTACACCTTC.

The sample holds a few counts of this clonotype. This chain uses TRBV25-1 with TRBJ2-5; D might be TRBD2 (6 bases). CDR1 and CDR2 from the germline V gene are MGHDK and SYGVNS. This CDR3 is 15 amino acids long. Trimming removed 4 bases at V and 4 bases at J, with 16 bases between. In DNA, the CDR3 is TGTGCCAGCAGTGGAGGAGGGTTTGAGTCAGAGACCCAGTACTTC. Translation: CASSGGGFESETQYF.

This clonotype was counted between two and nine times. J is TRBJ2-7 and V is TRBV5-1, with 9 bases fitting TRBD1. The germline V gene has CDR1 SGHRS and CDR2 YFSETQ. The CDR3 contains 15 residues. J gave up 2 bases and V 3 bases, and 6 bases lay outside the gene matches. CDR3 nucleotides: TGCGCCAGCAGCTCAGAGGACAGGGGACCCTACGAGCAGTACTTC. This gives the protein CASSSEDRGPYEQYF.

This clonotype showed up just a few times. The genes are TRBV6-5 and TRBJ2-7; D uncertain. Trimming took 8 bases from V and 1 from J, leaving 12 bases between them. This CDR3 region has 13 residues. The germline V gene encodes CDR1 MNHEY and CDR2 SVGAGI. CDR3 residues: CASRKTASYEQYF. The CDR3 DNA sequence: TGTGCCAGCCGTAAGACCGCTTCCTACGAGCAGTACTTC.

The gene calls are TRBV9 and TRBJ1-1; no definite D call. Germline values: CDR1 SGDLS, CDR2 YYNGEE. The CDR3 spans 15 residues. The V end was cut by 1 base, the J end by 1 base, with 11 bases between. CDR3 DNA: TGTGCCAGCAGCGTAAAATCCGGCGGGAACACTGAAGCTTTCTTT. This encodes CASSVKSGGNTEAFF.